Listed here are 8 T cell receptor beta chains from one sample, sequenced in a study of blood T cell repertoires in COVID-19. TCRdb keeps only in-frame clones here, not all; method: immunoSEQ multiplex PCR. Of 300,000 or so clones in the sample, about 90% were seen once. Input material: PBMCs or T cells enriched from blood (not recorded which). The receptors here all came from a woman in her twenties or thirties who had recovered from COVID-19.

J is TRBJ2-3 and V is TRBV2; 8 nucleotides line up with TRBD1. CDR1 and CDR2 from the germline V gene are SNHLY and FYNNEI. The CDR3 totals 15 residues. V was pared by 3 bases and J by 3 bases, with 5 bases of the junction left unmatched. As DNA, the CDR3 is TGTGCCAGCAGTGACCGGACAGGGCGTACAGATACGCAGTATTTT. This encodes CASSDRTGRTDTQYF.

The chain carries TRBV3-1 (or the pseudogene TRBV3-2) and TRBJ2-1; 11 nucleotides agree with TRBD2. The CDR3 has 17 amino acids. V was pared by 1 base and J by 3 bases, with 5 bases of the junction left unmatched. Germline CDR1 and CDR2: LGHDT and YNNKEL (reference sequence). Here the CDR3 reads CASSQGSSGGHYNEQFF. The CDR3, as DNA: TGTGCCAGCAGCCAAGGGTCTAGCGGGGGGCACTACAATGAGCAGTTCTTC.

The V call is TRBV27, the J call TRBJ1-1; 7 bases line up with TRBD1. V was pared by 9 bases and J by 3 bases, with 10 bases of the junction left unmatched. The CDR3 covers 14 residues. Germline V gene sequence: CDR1 MNHEY, CDR2 SMNVEV (reference sequence). The CDR3 bases are TGTGCCAGTTTTGCACAGGGGAGGTACACTGAAGCTTTCTTT. Residues: CASFAQGRYTEAFF.

This chain connects TRBV2 to TRBJ1-1, with D possibly TRBD1 on 5 matching bases. V was clipped by 3 bases and J by 4 bases, with 24 bases between them. CDR3 size: 18 residues. Looked up from germline, CDR1 is SNHLY and CDR2 is FYNNEI. Here the CDR3 reads CASSETRVRRGVGTEAFF. CDR3 DNA sequence: TGTGCCAGCAGTGAGACCAGGGTCAGGCGGGGAGTAGGCACTGAAGCTTTCTTT.

V and J are TRBV20-1 and TRBJ2-4; 9 bases are a match to TRBD2. The CDR3 runs 15 residues. J lost 4 bases, V lost 3 bases, and 7 bases had no gene match. CDR1 and CDR2 from the germline V gene are DFQATT and SNEGSKA (reference sequence). The CDR3 region has the DNA TGCAGTGCTAGTGGATCCCTAGCGGGGAAAAACATTCAGTACTTC. This sequence encodes CSASGSLAGKNIQYF.

The chain links TRBV19 to TRBJ1-2; 10 bases fit TRBD1. J gave up 2 bases and V 6 bases, and 6 bases lay outside the gene matches. Germline loops: CDR1 LNHDA, CDR2 SQIVND (reference sequence). This CDR3 region has 15 residues. CDR3 DNA: TGTGCCAGTAGGGATCCGGGACAGGGGAACTATGGCTACACCTTC. Amino acids: CASRDPGQGNYGYTF.

The chain recombines TRBV10-3 with TRBJ2-1; D is perhaps TRBD2 (5 bases). Per germline, CDR1 ENHRY and CDR2 SYGVKD. V was cut by 6 bases and J by 0 bases, with 18 bases left in between. This CDR3 spans 17 amino acids. CDR3 protein: CAIRDRKAAGSYNEQFF. In nucleotides, the CDR3 is TGTGCCATCAGAGATCGCAAAGCGGCCGGCTCCTACAATGAGCAGTTCTTC.

This clone was seen only a few times. The chain recombines TRBV27 with TRBJ2-7; 8 bases map to TRBD1. V shed 5 bases, J shed 6 bases, and the junction held 3 bases outside the gene matches. CDR3 length equals 12 residues. CDR1 and CDR2 from the germline V gene are MNHEY and SMNVEV (reference sequence). The CDR3 sequence is CASSQTGAEQYF. CDR3 sequence (DNA): TGTGCCAGCAGTCAGACAGGGGCCGAGCAGTACTTC.